Shown below are 17 T cell receptor beta chains from a single sample sequenced in a study of cytomegalovirus exposure and HLA in healthy donors. Use of 60 Vbeta and 13 Jbeta primers characterized the PCR. The assay was immunoSEQ multiplex PCR, and TCRdb's table has in-frame clones only and misses some. Of 90,000 or so clones in the sample, 65% to 90% were seen once. The sample comprised PBMCs. These receptors came from a man aged 30 to 45 in good health and CMV-seropositive.

The rearrangement joins TRBV28 to TRBJ2-7; 7 nucleotides agree with TRBD1. This CDR3 comprises 15 residues. The V gene end was trimmed by 6 bases and the J gene end by 3 bases; junction bases not matched to a gene: 11. Looked up from germline, CDR1 is MDHEN and CDR2 is SYDVKM. CDR3 bases: TGTGCCAGCAGCCCGGACAGGAATAACCGCTACGAGCAGTACTTC. This encodes CASSPDRNNRYEQYF.

The chain carries TRBV28 and TRBJ2-1; 7 nucleotides align to TRBD2. The germline V gene encodes CDR1 MDHEN and CDR2 SYDVKM. The CDR3 has 12 residues. V lost 5 bases, J lost 9 bases, and 4 bases stayed unmatched. This chain's CDR3 is CASSLGGGEQFF. For the CDR3, the DNA is TGTGCCAGCAGTCTGGGGGGGGGTGAGCAGTTCTTC. Full variable domain (outside the CDR3, taken from reference TRBV28 and TRBJ2-1): DVKVTQSSRYLVKRTGEKVFLECVQDMDHENMFWYRQDPGLGLRLIYFSYDVKMKEKGDIPEGYSVSREKKERFSLILESASTNQTSMYLCASSLGGGEQFFGPGTRLTVL.

V and J are TRBV7-9 and TRBJ1-1; D may be TRBD1 (5 bases). CDR1 is SEHNR, CDR2 FQNEAQ, per germline (reference sequence). The V and J ends lost 1 base and 5 bases respectively, with 14 bases between them. The length of the CDR3 is 15 residues. CDR3 sequence: CASSLGVAGRTEAFF. Written as DNA, the CDR3 is TGTGCCAGCAGCTTAGGCGTGGCAGGGAGGACTGAAGCTTTCTTT.

This clone occurred a few times. V gene TRBV28 combines with J gene TRBJ1-5, with 7 nucleotides matching TRBD1. The CDR3 consists of 14 residues. Germline CDR1 and CDR2: MDHEN and SYDVKM. Trimming took 5 bases from V and 5 from J; bases not matched to a gene: 6. The CDR3 DNA follows: TGTGCCAGCAGTGGGACAGCCCATTATCAGCCCCAGCATTTT. It specifies CASSGTAHYQPQHF.

The chain carries TRBV30 and TRBJ2-5; possibly TRBD2 for D (5 bases). This CDR3 has 13 amino acids. V shed 3 bases and J shed 7 bases, with 15 bases lying between them. Germline V gene data show CDR1 as GTSNPN and CDR2 as SVGIG (reference sequence). The CDR3 sequence: CAWSPSFEGTQYF. CDR3 coding DNA: TGTGCCTGGAGCCCGTCTTTCGAGGGGACCCAGTACTTC.

This clone was counted only a few times. This chain links TRBV29-1 with TRBJ2-5; D is unresolved. Per germline, CDR1 SQVTM and CDR2 ANQGSEA. The CDR3 runs to 13 residues. V shed 6 bases and J shed 4 bases, with 15 bases lying between them. The CDR3 bases are TGCAGCGTCCTTTCGTCGGTGTTAGAGACCCAGTACTTC. Residues: CSVLSSVLETQYF.

This rearrangement joins TRBV6-4 to TRBJ2-1; tentatively, D is TRBD1 (5 bases). Germline loops: CDR1 MRHNA, CDR2 SNTAGT. Trimming took 2 bases from V and 9 from J, leaving 14 bases between them. CDR3 size: 14 residues. CDR3 sequence reads: CASSDGSGPGEQFF. Written as DNA, the CDR3 is TGTGCCAGCAGTGACGGGTCAGGGCCGGGTGAGCAGTTCTTC.

The chain carries TRBV6-5 and TRBJ2-7; possible D gene TRBD1, 6 bases. CDR3 size: 12 residues. The germline CDR1 and CDR2 sequences are MNHEY and SVGAGI. Trimming stripped 5 bases from V and 3 bases from J, with 8 bases between. The CDR3 spells CASSGGFYEQYF. The CDR3 DNA sequence: TGTGCCAGCAGTGGGGGCTTCTACGAGCAGTACTTC.

The V gene is TRBV5-1, the J gene TRBJ2-1, with TRBD2 identical over 10 bases. After removal of 6 bases from V and 9 bases from J, the junction contained 24 bases not matched to a gene. The CDR3 sequence is 19 residues long. Germline V gene lookup returns CDR1 SGHRS and CDR2 YFSETQ. The CDR3 nucleotides are TGCGCCAGCACCGCGATCCCCCCTCTAGCGGGAGCTGGGGTTAGTGAGCAGTTCTTC. It codes for CASTAIPPLAGAGVSEQFF.

In DNA, the CDR3 is TGTGCCAGCAGTTCGACAGGGGGGAACATTCAGTACTTC. It yields the protein CASSSTGGNIQYF. This chain links TRBV28 with TRBJ2-4; 9 bases are shared with TRBD1. There are 13 residues in the CDR3. Germline values: CDR1 MDHEN, CDR2 SYDVKM. After removal of 4 bases from V and 7 bases from J, the junction contained 2 bases not matched to a gene.

This chain's CDR3 is CASSLGLAGVYNEQFF. The CDR3, as DNA: TGCGCCAGCAGCTTAGGGTTGGCGGGAGTCTACAATGAGCAGTTCTTC. The genes are TRBV5-1 and TRBJ2-1, with 7 bases aligning to TRBD2. The V and J ends lost 2 bases and 3 bases, in that order; junction bases with no gene match: 8. The germline V gene encodes CDR1 SGHRS and CDR2 YFSETQ. This CDR3 region has 16 residues.

This chain uses TRBV30 with TRBJ1-1, with D tentatively TRBD1 (6 bases). The CDR3 covers 13 residues. Trimming removed 2 bases at V and 5 bases at J, with 12 bases between. Germline V gene lookup returns CDR1 GTSNPN and CDR2 SVGIG (reference sequence). CDR3 DNA: TGTGCCTGGAGTCGAACAGGGTCTACTGAAGCTTTCTTT. Amino acid sequence: CAWSRTGSTEAFF.

This clone was detected a few times. This sequence joins TRBV25-1 and TRBJ1-3; no clear D gene. The CDR3 is 13 residues long. Trimming left V 4 bases short and J 0 bases short, with 4 bases between. The germline V gene encodes CDR1 MGHDK and CDR2 SYGVNS. The CDR3 nucleotides are TGTGCCAGCAGTGGAGCCTCTGGAAACACCATATATTTT. Protein: CASSGASGNTIYF.

The CDR3: CASSPQGWSTEAFF. The DNA of the CDR3 is TGTGCCAGCAGCCCCCAGGGATGGAGCACTGAAGCTTTCTTT. V usage is TRBV25-1 and J usage is TRBJ1-1, with D perhaps TRBD1 (5 bases). The CDR3 consists of 14 residues. The ends were cut back, 6 bases at V and 4 bases at J, with 15 bases in the middle. Germline V gene data show CDR1 as MGHDK and CDR2 as SYGVNS.

V and J are TRBV7-2 and TRBJ2-4; possibly TRBD2 for D (5 bases). CDR3 size: 17 residues. Germline V gene lookup returns CDR1 SGHTA and CDR2 FQGNSA. Trimming pared 2 bases from V and 7 bases from J, leaving 21 bases between. CDR3 nucleotides: TGTGCCAGCAGCTTACGTTGGGATCGCATCGGGGTGAACATTCAGTACTTC. The encoded protein is CASSLRWDRIGVNIQYF.

V is TRBV9 and J is TRBJ2-1; 9 bases are shared with TRBD2. The junction had 11 bases not matched to a gene; V was cut back by 4 bases and J by 3 bases. Germline CDR1 is SGDLS and CDR2 is YYNGEE. This CDR3 is 17 amino acids long. The DNA of the CDR3 is TGTGCCAGCAGCCCCCGGGGGCGGGAGGGCCGCTACAATGAGCAGTTCTTC. It translates to CASSPRGREGRYNEQFF.

The rearrangement uses TRBV29-1 and TRBJ2-1; 7 bases line up with TRBD2. Germline values: CDR1 SQVTM, CDR2 ANQGSEA. CDR3 length: 11 amino acids. Trimming at V came to 8 bases and at J to 9 bases, leaving 7 bases not matched to a gene. The chain's CDR3 is CSTGLVSEQFF. CDR3 bases: TGCAGCACCGGACTAGTGTCTGAGCAGTTCTTC.